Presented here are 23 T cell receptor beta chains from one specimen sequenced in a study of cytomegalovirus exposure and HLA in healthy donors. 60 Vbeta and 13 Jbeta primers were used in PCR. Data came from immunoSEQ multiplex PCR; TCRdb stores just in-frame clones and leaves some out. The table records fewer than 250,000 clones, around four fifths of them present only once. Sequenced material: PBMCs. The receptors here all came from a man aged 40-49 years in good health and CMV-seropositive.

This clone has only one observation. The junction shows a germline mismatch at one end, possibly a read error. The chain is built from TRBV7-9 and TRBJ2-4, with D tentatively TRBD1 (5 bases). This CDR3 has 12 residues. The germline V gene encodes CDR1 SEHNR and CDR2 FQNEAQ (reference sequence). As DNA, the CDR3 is TGTGCCAGCAGCTTAGGGACAAACAGTCAGTACTTC. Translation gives CASSLGTNSQYF.

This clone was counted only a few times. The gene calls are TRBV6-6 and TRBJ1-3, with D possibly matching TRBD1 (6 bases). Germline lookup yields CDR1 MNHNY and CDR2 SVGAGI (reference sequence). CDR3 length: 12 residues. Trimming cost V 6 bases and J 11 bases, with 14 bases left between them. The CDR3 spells CASRDTGRAIYF. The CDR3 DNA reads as TGTGCCAGCAGGGATACAGGGAGGGCCATATATTTT.

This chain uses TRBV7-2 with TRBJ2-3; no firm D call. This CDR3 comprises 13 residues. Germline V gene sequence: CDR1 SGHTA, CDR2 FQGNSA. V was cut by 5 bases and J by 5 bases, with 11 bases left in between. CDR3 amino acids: CASSLSRGDTQYF. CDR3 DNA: TGTGCCAGCAGCCTTAGTAGAGGAGATACGCAGTATTTT.

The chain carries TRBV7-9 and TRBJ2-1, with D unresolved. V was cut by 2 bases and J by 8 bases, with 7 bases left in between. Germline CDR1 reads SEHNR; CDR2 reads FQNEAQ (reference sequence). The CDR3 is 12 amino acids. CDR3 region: CASSLPGDEQFF. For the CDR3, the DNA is TGTGCCAGCAGCTTACCCGGAGATGAGCAGTTCTTC.

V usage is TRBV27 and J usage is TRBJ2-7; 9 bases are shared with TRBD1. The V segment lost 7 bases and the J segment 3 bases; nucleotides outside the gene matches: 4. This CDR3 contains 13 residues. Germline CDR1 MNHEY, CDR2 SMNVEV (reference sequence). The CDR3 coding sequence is TGTGCCAGCACCCCGACAGGGGGCTACGAGCAGTACTTC. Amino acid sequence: CASTPTGGYEQYF.

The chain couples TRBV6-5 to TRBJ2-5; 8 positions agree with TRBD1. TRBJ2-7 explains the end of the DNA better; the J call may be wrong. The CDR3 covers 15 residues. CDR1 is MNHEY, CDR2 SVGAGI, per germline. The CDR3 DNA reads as TGTGCCAGCAGTTATGTTGGCAGGGGGCTTAACGAGCAGTACTTC. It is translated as CASSYVGRGLNEQYF.

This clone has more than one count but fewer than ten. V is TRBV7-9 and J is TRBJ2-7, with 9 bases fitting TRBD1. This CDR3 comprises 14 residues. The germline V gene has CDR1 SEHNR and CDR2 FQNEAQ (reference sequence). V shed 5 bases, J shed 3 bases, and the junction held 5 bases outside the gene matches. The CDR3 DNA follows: TGTGCCAGCAGCGCGGACAGGGGATACTACGAGCAGTACTTC. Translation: CASSADRGYYEQYF.

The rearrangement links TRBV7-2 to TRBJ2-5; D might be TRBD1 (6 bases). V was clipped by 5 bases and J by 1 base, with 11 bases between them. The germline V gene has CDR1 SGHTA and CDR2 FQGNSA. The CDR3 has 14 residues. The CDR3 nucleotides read TGTGCCAGCAGCAAAGACAGGAGCCAAGAGACCCAGTACTTC. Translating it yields CASSKDRSQETQYF.

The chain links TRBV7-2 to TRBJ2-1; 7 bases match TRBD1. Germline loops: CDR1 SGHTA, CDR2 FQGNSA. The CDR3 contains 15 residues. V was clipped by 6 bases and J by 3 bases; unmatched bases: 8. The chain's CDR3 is CASRPRTGSYNEQFF. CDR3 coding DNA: TGTGCCAGCAGACCGAGGACAGGCAGCTACAATGAGCAGTTCTTC. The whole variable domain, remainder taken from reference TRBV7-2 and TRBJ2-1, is GAGVSQSPSNKVTEKGKDVELRCDPISGHTALYWYRQSLGQGLEFLIYFQGNSAPDKSGLPSDRFSAERTGGSVSTLTIQRTQQEDSAVYLCASRPRTGSYNEQFFGPGTRLTVL.

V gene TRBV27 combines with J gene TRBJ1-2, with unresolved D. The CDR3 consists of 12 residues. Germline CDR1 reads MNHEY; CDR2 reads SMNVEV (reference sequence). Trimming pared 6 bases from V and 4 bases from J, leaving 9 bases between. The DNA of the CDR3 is TGTGCCAGCAGGACGGGGATCTATGGCTACACCTTC. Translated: CASRTGIYGYTF.

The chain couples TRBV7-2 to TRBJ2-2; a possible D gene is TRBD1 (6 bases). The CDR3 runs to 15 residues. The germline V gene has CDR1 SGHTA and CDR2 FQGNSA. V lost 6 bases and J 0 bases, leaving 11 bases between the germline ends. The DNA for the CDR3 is TGTGCCAGCAGGCCTGGGACATCGAACACCGGGGAGCTGTTTTTT. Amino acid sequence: CASRPGTSNTGELFF.

The CDR3: CASSPVGGAPRNTQYF. As DNA, the CDR3 is TGTGCCAGCAGCCCCGTGGGAGGGGCGCCTCGGAATACGCAGTATTTT. The rearrangement joins TRBV9 to TRBJ2-3; 7 positions agree with TRBD2. This CDR3 contains 16 residues. V was clipped by 4 bases and J by 7 bases; unmatched bases: 15. Germline-derived CDR1 and CDR2 are SGDLS and YYNGEE.

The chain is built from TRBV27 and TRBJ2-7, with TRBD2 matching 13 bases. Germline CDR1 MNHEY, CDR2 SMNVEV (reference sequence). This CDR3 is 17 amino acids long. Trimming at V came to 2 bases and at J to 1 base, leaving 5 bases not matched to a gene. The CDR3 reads CASSLRGTSGKSYEQYF. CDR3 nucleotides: TGTGCCAGCAGTTTAAGGGGGACTAGCGGGAAGTCCTACGAGCAGTACTTC.

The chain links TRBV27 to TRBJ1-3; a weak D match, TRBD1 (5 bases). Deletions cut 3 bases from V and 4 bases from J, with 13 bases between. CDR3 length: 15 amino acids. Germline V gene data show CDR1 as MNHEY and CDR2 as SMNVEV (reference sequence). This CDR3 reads CASSLGGERGNTIYF. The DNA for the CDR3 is TGTGCCAGCAGTTTGGGGGGAGAAAGGGGAAACACCATATATTTT.

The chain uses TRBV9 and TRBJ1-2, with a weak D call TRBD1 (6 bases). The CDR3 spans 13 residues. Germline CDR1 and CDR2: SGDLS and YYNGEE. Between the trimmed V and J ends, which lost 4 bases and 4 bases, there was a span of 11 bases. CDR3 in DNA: TGTGCCAGCAGCCCATCGACAGGCTATGGCTACACCTTC. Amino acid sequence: CASSPSTGYGYTF.

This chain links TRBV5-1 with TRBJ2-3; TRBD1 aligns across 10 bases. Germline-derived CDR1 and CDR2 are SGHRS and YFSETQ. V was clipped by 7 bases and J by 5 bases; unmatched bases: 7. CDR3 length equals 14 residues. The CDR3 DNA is TGCGCCAGCCGACAGGGGGCTACAGAAGATACGCAGTATTTT. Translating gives CASRQGATEDTQYF.

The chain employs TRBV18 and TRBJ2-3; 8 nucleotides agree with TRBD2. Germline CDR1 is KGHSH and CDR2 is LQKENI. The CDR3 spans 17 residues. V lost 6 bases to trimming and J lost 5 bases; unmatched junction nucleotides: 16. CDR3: CASSQSLAGGYKDTQYF. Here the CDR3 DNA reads TGTGCCAGCTCCCAGAGTCTGGCGGGAGGTTATAAAGATACGCAGTATTTT.

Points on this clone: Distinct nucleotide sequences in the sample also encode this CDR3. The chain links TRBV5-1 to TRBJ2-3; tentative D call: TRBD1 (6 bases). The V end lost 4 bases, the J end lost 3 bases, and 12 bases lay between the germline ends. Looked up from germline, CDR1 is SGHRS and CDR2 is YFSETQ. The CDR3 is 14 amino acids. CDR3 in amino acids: CASSLQGGTDTQYF. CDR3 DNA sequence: TGCGCCAGCAGCCTACAGGGCGGGACAGATACGCAGTATTTT. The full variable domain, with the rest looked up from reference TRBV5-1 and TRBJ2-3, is KAGVTQTPRYLIKTRGQQVTLSCSPISGHRSVSWYQQTPGQGLQFLFEYFSETQRNKGNFPGRFSGRQFSNSRSEMNVSTLELGDSALYLCASSLQGGTDTQYFGPGTRLTVL.

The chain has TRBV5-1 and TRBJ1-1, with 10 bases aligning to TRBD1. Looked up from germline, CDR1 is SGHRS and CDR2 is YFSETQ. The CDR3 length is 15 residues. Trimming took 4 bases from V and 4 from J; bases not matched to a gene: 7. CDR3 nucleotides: TGCGCCAGCAGCGCCGGGACAGGGGCTGCCACTGAAGCTTTCTTT. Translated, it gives CASSAGTGAATEAFF.

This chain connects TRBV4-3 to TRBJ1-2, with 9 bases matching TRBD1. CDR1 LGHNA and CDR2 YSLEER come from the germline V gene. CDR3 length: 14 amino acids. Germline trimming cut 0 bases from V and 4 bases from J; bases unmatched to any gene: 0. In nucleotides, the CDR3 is TGCGCCAGCAGCCAAGAGACAGGGGGCTATGGCTACACCTTC. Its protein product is CASSQETGGYGYTF.

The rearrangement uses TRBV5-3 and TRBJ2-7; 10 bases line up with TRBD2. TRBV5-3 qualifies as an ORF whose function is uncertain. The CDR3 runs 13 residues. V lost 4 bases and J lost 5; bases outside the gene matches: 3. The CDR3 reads CARSPSGSDEQYF. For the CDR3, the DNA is TGTGCCAGAAGCCCTAGCGGGAGCGACGAGCAGTACTTC.

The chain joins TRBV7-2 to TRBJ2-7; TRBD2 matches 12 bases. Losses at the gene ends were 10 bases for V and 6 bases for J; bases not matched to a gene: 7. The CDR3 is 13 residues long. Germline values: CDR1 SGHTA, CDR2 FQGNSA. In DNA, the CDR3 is TGTGCCACCTCATCTAGCGGGAGGGCCGAGCAGTACTTC. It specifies CATSSSGRAEQYF.

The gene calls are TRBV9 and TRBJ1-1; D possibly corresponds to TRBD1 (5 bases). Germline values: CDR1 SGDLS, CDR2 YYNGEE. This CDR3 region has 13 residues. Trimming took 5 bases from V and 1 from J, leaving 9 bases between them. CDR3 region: CASRRGTNTEAFF. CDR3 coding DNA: TGTGCCAGCAGAAGGGGAACGAACACTGAAGCTTTCTTT. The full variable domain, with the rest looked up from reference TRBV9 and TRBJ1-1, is DSGVTQTPKHLITATGQRVTLRCSPRSGDLSVYWYQQSLDQGLQFLIQYYNGEERAKGNILERFSAQQFPDLHSELNLSSLELGDSALYFCASRRGTNTEAFFGQGTRLTVV.